This T cell receptor (beta chain) came from a study of blood T cell repertoires in COVID-19. Turning to the study itself: Spain, Italy and the United States supplied samples that represented acute and convalescent COVID-19. Sources were T cells, B-cell-depleted T cells, or PBMCs; the material itself was cDNA or gDNA.

Per the original data handling: How many nucleated cells were present was estimated from reference gene primer amplification. Generated by immunoSEQ multiplex PCR, the TCRdb table keeps only in-frame clones and is missing some. V, J and clone size are taken as reported in that table, and D and trimming were inferred from the DNA itself. The table records 120,000 to 150,000 clones, around 87% of them present only once. Source material: peripheral blood. This receptor was taken from a woman aged 60 to 75 with active COVID-19.

The CDR3 spells CASSAGTGASSEQYF. The CDR3 coding sequence is TGTGCCAGCAGCGCAGGGACAGGGGCTTCTTCCGAGCAGTACTTC. The chain combines TRBV7-7 with TRBJ2-7; 10 bases are shared with TRBD1. In germline, CDR1 is SSHAT, CDR2 FNYEAQ (reference sequence). J was trimmed by 6 bases and V by 5 bases; bases with no gene match: 10. The CDR3 runs 15 residues.